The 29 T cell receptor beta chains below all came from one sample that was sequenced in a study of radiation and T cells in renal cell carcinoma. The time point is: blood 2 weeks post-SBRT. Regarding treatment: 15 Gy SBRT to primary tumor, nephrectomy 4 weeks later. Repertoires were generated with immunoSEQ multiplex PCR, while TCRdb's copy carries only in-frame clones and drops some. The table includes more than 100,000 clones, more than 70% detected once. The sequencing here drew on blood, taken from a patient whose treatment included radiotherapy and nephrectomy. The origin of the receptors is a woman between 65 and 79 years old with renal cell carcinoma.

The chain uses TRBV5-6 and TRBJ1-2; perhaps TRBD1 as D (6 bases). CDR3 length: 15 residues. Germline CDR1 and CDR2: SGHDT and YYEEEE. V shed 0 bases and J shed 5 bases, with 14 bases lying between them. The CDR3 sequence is CASSLGAGVEYGYTF. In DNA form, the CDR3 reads TGTGCCAGCAGCTTGGGGGCAGGGGTGGAATATGGCTACACCTTC. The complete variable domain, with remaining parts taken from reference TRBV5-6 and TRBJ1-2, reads DAGVTQSPTHLIKTRGQQVTLRCSPKSGHDTVSWYQQALGQGPQFIFQYYEEEERQRGNFPDRFSGHQFPNYSSELNVNALLLGDSALYLCASSLGAGVEYGYTFGSGTRLTVV.

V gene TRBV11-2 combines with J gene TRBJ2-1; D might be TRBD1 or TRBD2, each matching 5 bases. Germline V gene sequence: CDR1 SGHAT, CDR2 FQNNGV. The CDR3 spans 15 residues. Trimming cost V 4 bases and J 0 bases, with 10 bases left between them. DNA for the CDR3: TGTGCCAGCAGCTCGGGGCCCGGCTCCTACAATGAGCAGTTCTTC. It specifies CASSSGPGSYNEQFF.

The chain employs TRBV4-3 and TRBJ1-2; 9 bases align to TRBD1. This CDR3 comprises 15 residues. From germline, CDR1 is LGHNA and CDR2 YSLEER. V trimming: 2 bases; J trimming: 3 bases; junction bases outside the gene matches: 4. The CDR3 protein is CASSQPGQGHYGYTF. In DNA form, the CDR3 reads TGCGCCAGCAGCCAACCGGGACAGGGTCACTATGGCTACACCTTC.

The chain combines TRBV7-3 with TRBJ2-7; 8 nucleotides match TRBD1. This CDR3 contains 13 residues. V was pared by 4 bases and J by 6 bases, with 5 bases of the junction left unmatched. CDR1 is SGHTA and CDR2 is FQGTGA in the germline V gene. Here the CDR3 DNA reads TGTGCCAGCAGCTCCCCCGACAGGGGCGAGCAGTACTTC. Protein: CASSSPDRGEQYF.

The CDR3 protein is CASSSGSWTGPNTEAFF. CDR3 in DNA: TGTGCCAGCAGTTCCGGATCATGGACGGGACCGAACACTGAAGCTTTCTTT. The genes are TRBV28 and TRBJ1-1; maybe TRBD1 (5 bases). CDR3 length equals 17 residues. The V and J ends lost 4 bases and 1 base respectively, with 19 bases between them. Per the germline V gene, CDR1 is MDHEN and CDR2 is SYDVKM.

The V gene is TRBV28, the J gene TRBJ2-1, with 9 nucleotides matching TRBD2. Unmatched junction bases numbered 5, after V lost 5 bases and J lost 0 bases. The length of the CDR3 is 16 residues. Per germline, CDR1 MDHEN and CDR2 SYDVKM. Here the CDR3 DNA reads TGTGCCAGCAGTCTTAGCGGGGGTCCCTCCTACAATGAGCAGTTCTTC. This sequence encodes CASSLSGGPSYNEQFF. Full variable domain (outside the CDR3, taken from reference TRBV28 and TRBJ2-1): DVKVTQSSRYLVKRTGEKVFLECVQDMDHENMFWYRQDPGLGLRLIYFSYDVKMKEKGDIPEGYSVSREKKERFSLILESASTNQTSMYLCASSLSGGPSYNEQFFGPGTRLTVL.

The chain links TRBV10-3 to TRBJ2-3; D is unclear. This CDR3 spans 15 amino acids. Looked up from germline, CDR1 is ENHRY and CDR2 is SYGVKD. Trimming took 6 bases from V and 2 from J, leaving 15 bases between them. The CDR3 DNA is TGTGCCATCAGGGTCACTCGGACCGACACAGATACGCAGTATTTT. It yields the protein CAIRVTRTDTDTQYF.

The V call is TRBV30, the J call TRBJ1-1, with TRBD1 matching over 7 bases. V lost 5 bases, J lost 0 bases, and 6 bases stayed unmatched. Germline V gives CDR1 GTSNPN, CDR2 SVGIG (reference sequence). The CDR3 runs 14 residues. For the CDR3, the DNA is TGTGCCTGGCGTCAGGGACAGCTGAACACTGAAGCTTTCTTT. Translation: CAWRQGQLNTEAFF.

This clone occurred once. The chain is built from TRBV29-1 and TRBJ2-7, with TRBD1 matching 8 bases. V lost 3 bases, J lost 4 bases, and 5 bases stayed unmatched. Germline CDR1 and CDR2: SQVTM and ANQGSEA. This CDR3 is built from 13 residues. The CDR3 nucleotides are TGCAGCGTTGATACAGGGGGAGCTTACGAGCAGTACTTC. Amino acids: CSVDTGGAYEQYF.

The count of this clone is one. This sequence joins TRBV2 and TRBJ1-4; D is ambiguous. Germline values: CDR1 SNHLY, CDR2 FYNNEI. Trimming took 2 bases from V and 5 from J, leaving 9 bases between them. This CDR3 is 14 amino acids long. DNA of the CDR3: TGTGCCAGCAGTGAAAAAGCGCAGAATGAAAAACTGTTTTTT. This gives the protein CASSEKAQNEKLFF. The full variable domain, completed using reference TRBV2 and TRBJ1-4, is EPEVTQTPSHQVTQMGQEVILRCVPISNHLYFYWYRQILGQKVEFLVSFYNNEISEKSEIFDDQFSVERPDGSNFTLKIRSTKLEDSAMYFCASSEKAQNEKLFFGSGTQLSVL.

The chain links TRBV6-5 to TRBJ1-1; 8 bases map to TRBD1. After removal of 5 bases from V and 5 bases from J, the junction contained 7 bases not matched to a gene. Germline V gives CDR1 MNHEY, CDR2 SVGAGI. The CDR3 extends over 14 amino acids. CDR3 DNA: TGTGCCAGCAGTGGGCAGGGGGCGTGGACTGAAGCTTTCTTT. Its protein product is CASSGQGAWTEAFF.

The chain's CDR3 is CASSLGRGGRTDTQYF. CDR3 coding DNA: TGCGCCAGCAGCTTGGGCCGTGGGGGGCGGACAGATACGCAGTATTTT. The chain is built from TRBV5-1 and TRBJ2-3; either TRBD1 or TRBD2 may supply D (6 bases each). From germline, CDR1 is SGHRS and CDR2 YFSETQ. This CDR3 contains 16 residues. V lost 0 bases and J 3 bases, leaving 14 bases between the germline ends. Combining the CDR3 with reference TRBV5-1 and TRBJ2-3 gives the whole variable domain KAGVTQTPRYLIKTRGQQVTLSCSPISGHRSVSWYQQTPGQGLQFLFEYFSETQRNKGNFPGRFSGRQFSNSRSEMNVSTLELGDSALYLCASSLGRGGRTDTQYFGPGTRLTVL.

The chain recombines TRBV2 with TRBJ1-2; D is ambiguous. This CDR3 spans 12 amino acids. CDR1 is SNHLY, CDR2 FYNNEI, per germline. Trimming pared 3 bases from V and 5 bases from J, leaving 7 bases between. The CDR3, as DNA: TGTGCCAGCAGTGAGGTGGGGTATGGCTACACCTTC. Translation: CASSEVGYGYTF.

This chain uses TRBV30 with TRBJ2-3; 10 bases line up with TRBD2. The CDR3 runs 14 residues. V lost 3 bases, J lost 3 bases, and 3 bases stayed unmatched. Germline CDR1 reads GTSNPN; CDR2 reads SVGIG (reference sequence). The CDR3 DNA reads TGTGCCTGGAGAGCGGGGGGGCGGACAGATACGCAGTATTTT. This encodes CAWRAGGRTDTQYF.

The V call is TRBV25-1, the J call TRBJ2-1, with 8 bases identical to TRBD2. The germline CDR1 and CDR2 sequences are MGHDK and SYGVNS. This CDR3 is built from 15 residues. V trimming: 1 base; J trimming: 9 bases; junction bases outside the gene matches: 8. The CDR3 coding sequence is TGTGCCAGCAGTGAATCCAGCGGGAGTTCAGCTGAGCAGTTCTTC. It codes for CASSESSGSSAEQFF. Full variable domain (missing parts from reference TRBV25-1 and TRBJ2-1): EADIYQTPRYLVIGTGKKITLECSQTMGHDKMYWYQQDPGMELHLIHYSYGVNSTEKGDLSSESTVSRIRTEHFPLTLESARPSHTSQYLCASSESSGSSAEQFFGPGTRLTVL.

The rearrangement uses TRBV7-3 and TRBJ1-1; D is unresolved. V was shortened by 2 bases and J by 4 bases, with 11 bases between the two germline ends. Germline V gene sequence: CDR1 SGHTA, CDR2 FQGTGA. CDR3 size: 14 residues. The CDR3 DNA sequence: TGTGCCAGCAGCTTATCGTCGGTTGCCACTGAAGCTTTCTTT. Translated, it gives CASSLSSVATEAFF.

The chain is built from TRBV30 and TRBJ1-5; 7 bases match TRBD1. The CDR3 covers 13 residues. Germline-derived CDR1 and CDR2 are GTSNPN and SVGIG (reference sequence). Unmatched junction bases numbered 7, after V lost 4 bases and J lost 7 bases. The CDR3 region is CAWTYSGGQPQHF. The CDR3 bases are TGTGCCTGGACCTACTCAGGGGGGCAGCCCCAGCATTTT.

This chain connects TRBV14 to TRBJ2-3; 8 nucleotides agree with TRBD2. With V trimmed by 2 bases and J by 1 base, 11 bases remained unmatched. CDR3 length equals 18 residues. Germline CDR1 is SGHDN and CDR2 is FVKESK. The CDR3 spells CASSQIGASGLRTDTQYF. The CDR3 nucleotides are TGTGCCAGCAGCCAAATTGGTGCTAGCGGGCTTCGCACAGATACGCAGTATTTT.

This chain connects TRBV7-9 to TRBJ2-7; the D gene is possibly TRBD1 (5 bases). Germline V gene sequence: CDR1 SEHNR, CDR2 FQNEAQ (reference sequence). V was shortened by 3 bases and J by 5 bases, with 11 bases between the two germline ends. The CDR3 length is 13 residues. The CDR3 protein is CASSLLRAHEQYF. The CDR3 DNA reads TGTGCCAGCAGCTTGCTCAGGGCCCACGAGCAGTACTTC.

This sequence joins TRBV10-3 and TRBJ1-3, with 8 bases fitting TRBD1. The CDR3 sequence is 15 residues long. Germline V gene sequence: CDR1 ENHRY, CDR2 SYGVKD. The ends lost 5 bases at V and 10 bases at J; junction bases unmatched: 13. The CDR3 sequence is CAISLRQGRSNTIYF. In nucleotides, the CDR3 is TGTGCCATCAGTCTTCGACAGGGGCGATCTAATACCATATATTTT.

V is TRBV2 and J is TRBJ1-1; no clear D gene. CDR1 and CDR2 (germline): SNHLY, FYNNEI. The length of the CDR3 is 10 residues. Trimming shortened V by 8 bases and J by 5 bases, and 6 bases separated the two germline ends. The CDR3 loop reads CASVRTEAFF. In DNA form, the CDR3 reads TGTGCCAGCGTGAGGACTGAAGCTTTCTTT.

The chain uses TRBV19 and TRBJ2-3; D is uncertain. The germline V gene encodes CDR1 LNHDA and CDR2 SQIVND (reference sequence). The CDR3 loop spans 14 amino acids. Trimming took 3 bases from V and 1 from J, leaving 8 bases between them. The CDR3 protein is CASSISLRTDTQYF. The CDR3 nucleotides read TGTGCCAGTAGTATTAGCCTCCGCACAGATACGCAGTATTTT.

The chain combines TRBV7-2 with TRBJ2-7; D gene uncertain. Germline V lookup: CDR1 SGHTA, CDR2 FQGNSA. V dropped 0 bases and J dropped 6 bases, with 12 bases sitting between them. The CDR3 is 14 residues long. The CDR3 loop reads CASSLARVYGEQYF. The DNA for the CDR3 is TGTGCCAGCAGCTTAGCCCGGGTGTATGGCGAGCAGTACTTC.

The CDR3 sequence is CASTRAGGRYNEQFF. Here the CDR3 DNA reads TGTGCCAGCACTCGAGCGGGGGGGCGATACAATGAGCAGTTCTTC. The chain recombines TRBV25-1 with TRBJ2-1; 10 nucleotides line up with TRBD2. This CDR3 contains 15 residues. From germline, CDR1 is MGHDK and CDR2 SYGVNS. V lost 7 bases to trimming and J lost 4 bases; unmatched junction nucleotides: 7.

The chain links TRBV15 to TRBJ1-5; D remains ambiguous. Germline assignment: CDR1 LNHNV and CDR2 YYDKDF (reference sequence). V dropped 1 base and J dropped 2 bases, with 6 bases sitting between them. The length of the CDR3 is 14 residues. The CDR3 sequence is CATSRGAGNQPQHF. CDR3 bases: TGTGCCACCAGCAGAGGGGCGGGCAATCAGCCCCAGCATTTT.

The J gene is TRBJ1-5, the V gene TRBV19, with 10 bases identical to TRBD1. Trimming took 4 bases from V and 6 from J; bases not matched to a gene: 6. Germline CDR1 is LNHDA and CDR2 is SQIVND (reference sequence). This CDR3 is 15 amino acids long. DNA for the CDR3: TGTGCCAGTAGTAGCCGGGACAGGGGTGGTCAGCCCCAGCATTTT. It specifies CASSSRDRGGQPQHF.

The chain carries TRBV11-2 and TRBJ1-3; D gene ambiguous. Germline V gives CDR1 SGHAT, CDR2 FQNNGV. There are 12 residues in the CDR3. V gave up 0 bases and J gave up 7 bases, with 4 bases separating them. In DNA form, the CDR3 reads TGTGCCAGCAGCTTAGAGCGCAACACCATATATTTT. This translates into CASSLERNTIYF.

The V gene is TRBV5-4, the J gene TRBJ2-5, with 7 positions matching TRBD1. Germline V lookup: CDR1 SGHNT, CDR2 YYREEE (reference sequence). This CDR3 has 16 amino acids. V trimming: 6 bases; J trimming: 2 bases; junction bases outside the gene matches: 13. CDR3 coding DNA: TGTGCCAGCACCATGGGTAGGGGGCGAGGGCAAGAGACCCAGTACTTC. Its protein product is CASTMGRGRGQETQYF. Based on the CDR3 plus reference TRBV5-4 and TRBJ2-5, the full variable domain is ETGVTQSPTHLIKTRGQQVTLRCSSQSGHNTVSWYQQALGQGPQFIFQYYREEENGRGNFPPRFSGLQFPNYSSELNVNALELDDSALYLCASTMGRGRGQETQYFGPGTRLLVL.

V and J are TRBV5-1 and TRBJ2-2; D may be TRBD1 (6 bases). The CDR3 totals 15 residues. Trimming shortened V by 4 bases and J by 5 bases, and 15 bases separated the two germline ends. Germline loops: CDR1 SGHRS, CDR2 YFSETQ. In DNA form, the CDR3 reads TGCGCCAGCAGCCAGGGACACCATGAGACCGGGGAGCTGTTTTTT. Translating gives CASSQGHHETGELFF.